The rows below give T cell receptor beta chains drawn from one sample of a study of cytomegalovirus exposure and HLA in healthy donors. Some clones are missing from TCRdb's copy, which holds only in-frame ones; the method was immunoSEQ multiplex PCR. Of around 80,000 clones in the sample, 60% to 85% are singletons; the top ten hold 5.5% to 6%. Material: PBMCs. These receptors all stem from a man between 18 and 29 years old in good health and CMV-seropositive. The CDR3 runs from the conserved cysteine through the conserved F or W. A D gene is named only where the DNA matches it firmly. Clone size, where shown, is once, few, many, or a class for clones that have expanded.

>TRBD1|TRBJ1-5|-|TRBV15
TGTGCCACCAGCAGTTGGGGGACAGGTAATCAGCCCCAGCATTTT
CATSSWGTGNQPQHF
>-|TRBJ1-2|-|TRBV6-5
TGTGCCAGCAGTTCCCCGGCGGGGTCAGGTGGCTACACCTTC
CASSSPAGSGGYTF
>TRBD2|TRBJ2-1|-|TRBV29-1
TGCAGCGTAGAGACTAGCGGGAGTAGGTTCTTC
CSVETSGSRFF
>-|TRBJ1-5|-|TRBV28
TGTGCCAGCAGTTTTCAGGGGAGCAATCAGCCCCAGCATTTT
CASSFQGSNQPQHF
>-|TRBJ2-7|-|TRBV11-2
TGTGCCAGCAGCTGGGGACTTTCCTACGAGCAGTACTTC
CASSWGLSYEQYF
>-|TRBJ1-5|-|TRBV6-1
TGTGCCAGCAGTGAGGTGGTAAGCGGTAGCAATCAGCCCCAGCATTTT
CASSEVVSGSNQPQHF
>TRBD2|TRBJ2-3|few|TRBV7-9
TGTGCCAGCAGCTCAGGACTAGGAGGCCCAGATACGCAGTATTTT
CASSSGLGGPDTQYF
>TRBD2|TRBJ2-5|-|TRBV29-1
TGCAGCGTTGAAGATCTCAGCGGGAGAGGAGAGACCCAGTACTTC
CSVEDLSGRGETQYF
>TRBD1|TRBJ1-2|-|TRBV5-4
TGTGCCAGCAGCCCCTACCGAGCAGGGGGCCCACATAGCTATGGCTACACCTTC
CASSPYRAGGPHSYGYTF
>-|TRBJ2-6|-|TRBV14
TGTGCCAGCAGCCAAGCTGGGCTCGGGGCCAACGTCCTGACTTTC
CASSQAGLGANVLTF
>-|TRBJ2-7|-|TRBV27
TGTGCCAGCAGTTTTCTCGGGATCGGCTACGAGCAGTACTTC
CASSFLGIGYEQYF
>TRBD2|TRBJ2-2|few|TRBV6-6
TGTGCCAGCACCGGACTAGCGGGAGGCGGGGAGCTGTTTTTT
CASTGLAGGGELFF
>TRBD2|TRBJ2-3|-|TRBV9
TGTGCCAGCAGCGTCGGGGGGGTTGGAGATACGCAGTATTTT
CASSVGGVGDTQYF
>TRBD2|TRBJ2-2|-|TRBV6-1
TGTGCCAGCAGTGCGACTAGCGGGAGAACCGGGGAGCTGTTTTTT
CASSATSGRTGELFF
>TRBD1|TRBJ1-1|-|TRBV6-5
TGTGCCAGCATCGGACAGGGATCGTATGAAGCTTTCTTT
CASIGQGSYEAFF
>TRBD1|TRBJ1-3|few|TRBV6-5
TGTGCCAGCAGTTACTCCCGGGACAGCATAAACACCATATATTTT
CASSYSRDSINTIYF
>-|TRBJ2-7|-|TRBV25-1
TGTGCCAGCAGTGAAAACTCCCACGAGCAGTACTTC
CASSENSHEQYF
>TRBD2|TRBJ2-1|-|TRBV6-6
TGTGCCAGCAGGGCGGGAGGTGAGCAGTTCTTC
CASRAGGEQFF
>TRBD2|TRBJ2-3|-|TRBV5-1
TGCGCCAGCAGCCTGACTAGCGGGAGCGTCACAGATACGCAGTATTTT
CASSLTSGSVTDTQYF
>TRBD2|TRBJ2-3|few|TRBV5-1
TGCGCCAGCAGCTGGTCTAGCGCGGGAGGGTGGACAGATACGCAGTATTTT
CASSWSSAGGWTDTQYF
>-|TRBJ2-5|-|TRBV18
TGTGCCAGCTCACCGGCCCAAGAGACCCAGTACTTC
CASSPAQETQYF
>TRBD2|TRBJ2-2|-|TRBV11-3
TGTGCCAGCAGCTTAGTAGCGGGAGGGACCGGGGAGCTGTTTTTT
CASSLVAGGTGELFF
>-|TRBJ2-3|few|TRBV15
TGTGCCACCAGCAGAGTCGGGTCTAGCACAGATACGCAGTATTTT
CATSRVGSSTDTQYF
>-|TRBJ1-4|-|TRBV11-2
TGTGCCAGCAGCTTAGAGAGTGAAAAACTGTTTTTT
CASSLESEKLFF
>TRBD1|TRBJ2-7|-|TRBV29-1
TGCAGCGTTGAGTCAGGGGGTAGGCACGAGCAGTACTTC
CSVESGGRHEQYF
>-|TRBJ1-2|-|TRBV6-5
TGTGCCAGCAGTTCGGGTGGGGGCGGCTACACCTTC
CASSSGGGGYTF
>TRBD1|TRBJ2-3|-|TRBV6-1
TGTGCCAGCAGTGAAGGGGGACAGGGGGCAGATACGCAGTATTTT
CASSEGGQGADTQYF
>-|TRBJ2-2|-|TRBV11-2
TGTGCCAGCAGCCACCCGGGCGGGGAGCTGTTTTTT
CASSHPGGELFF
>-|TRBJ2-3|-|TRBV5-1
TGCGCCAGCAGCTATTCACCGGGCACAGATACGCAGTATTTT
CASSYSPGTDTQYF
>-|TRBJ1-1|-|TRBV19
TGTGCCAGTAGTAACAGACAAGCCGGAGGAGCTTTCTTT
CASSNRQAGGAFF
>-|TRBJ2-7|-|TRBV29-1
TGCAGCGTGTCCTGGACAGCCTACGAGCAGTACTTC
CSVSWTAYEQYF
>-|TRBJ2-2|-|TRBV11-3
TGTGCCAGCAGCTCCGGGAACACCGGGGAGCTGTTTTTT
CASSSGNTGELFF
>-|TRBJ2-5|-|TRBV5-1
TGCGCCAGCAGCTCCGGACAGCAACAAGAGACCCAGTACTTC
CASSSGQQQETQYF
>-|TRBJ2-1|-|TRBV2
TGTGCCAGCAGGCTCGGGACTGCCAATGAGCAGTTCTTC
CASRLGTANEQFF
>-|TRBJ2-7|-|TRBV7-8
TGTGCCAGCAGCTCAGGGGCAAAAGTGCAGTACTTC
CASSSGAKVQYF
>-|TRBJ2-5|-|TRBV12-5
TGTGCTAGTGGTTTGTACAGGGTGGGGACCCAGTACTTC
CASGLYRVGTQYF
>-|TRBJ2-7|-|TRBV5-1
TGCGCCAGCAGCACGACAAGTCCCTACGAGCAGTACTTC
CASSTTSPYEQYF
>TRBD2|TRBJ2-1|-|TRBV9
TGTGCCAGCAGCGCTATTAGACTAGCGGGAATCAATGAGCAGTTCTTC
CASSAIRLAGINEQFF
>-|TRBJ2-3|-|TRBV5-6
TGTGCCAGCAGCTTCGGTGATACCGGACACAAGGATACGCAGTATTTT
CASSFGDTGHKDTQYF
>TRBD1|TRBJ2-7|-|TRBV2
TGTGCCAGCAGAATGGGACAGGTGAACTACGAGCAGTACTTC
CASRMGQVNYEQYF
>TRBD2|TRBJ2-7|-|TRBV29-1
TGCAGCGTTGAACTAGCGGGAGGCCGCTACGAGCAGTACTTC
CSVELAGGRYEQYF